The source of this TCR beta chain is a study of T cells in Graves' hyperthyroidism and ophthalmopathy. Every diagnosis used clinical symptoms, serum thyroxine and TRAb, thyroid ultrasound and orbital computed tomography. Trimming pared 9 bases from V and 0 bases from J, leaving 5 bases between. CDR3 length: 11 residues. The germline V gene encodes CDR1 SGHTA and CDR2 FQGNSA. Regions amplified from RNA transcripts were the TCR beta CDR3 regions. Initially, a first-round RT-PCR of the TCR CDR3 employed the HTBI primer set. TCRdb fed the multiplex PCR reads into MiXCR, producing one record per CDR3 protein. The table records around 700,000 distinct CDR3 sequences, approximately 19% of them present only once. This clonotype came up a few times.

Material: blood. The chain combines TRBV7-2 with TRBJ1-1, with D unclear. The receptor's source is a woman aged 50 to 65 with Graves' hyperthyroidism that later progressed to Graves' ophthalmopathy. The CDR3, as DNA: TGTGCCAGGGGTCTGAACACTGAAGCTTTCTTT. It is translated as CARGLNTEAFF.